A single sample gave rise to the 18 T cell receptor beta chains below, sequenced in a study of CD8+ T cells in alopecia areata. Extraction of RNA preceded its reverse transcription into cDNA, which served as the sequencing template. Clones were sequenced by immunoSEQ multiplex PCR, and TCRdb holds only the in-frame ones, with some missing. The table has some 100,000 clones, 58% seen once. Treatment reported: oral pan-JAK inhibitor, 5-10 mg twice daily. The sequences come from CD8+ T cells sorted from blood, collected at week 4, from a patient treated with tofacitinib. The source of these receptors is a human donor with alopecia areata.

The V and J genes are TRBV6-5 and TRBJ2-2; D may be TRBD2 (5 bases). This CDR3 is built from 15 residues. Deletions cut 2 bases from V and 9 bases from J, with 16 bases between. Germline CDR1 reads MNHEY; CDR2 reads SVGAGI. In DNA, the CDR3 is TGTGCCAGCAGTTACCAAGCGGAACCAGTCCGGGAGCTGTTTTTT. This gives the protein CASSYQAEPVRELFF.

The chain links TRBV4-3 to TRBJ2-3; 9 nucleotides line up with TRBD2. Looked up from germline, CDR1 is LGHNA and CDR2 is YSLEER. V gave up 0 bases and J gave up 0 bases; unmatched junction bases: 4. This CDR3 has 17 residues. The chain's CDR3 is CASSQDGLAGSTDTQYF. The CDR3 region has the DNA TGCGCCAGCAGCCAAGATGGGCTAGCGGGGAGCACAGATACGCAGTATTTT.

CDR3 bases: TGTGCCTTCGGAGTAGTGGCGACTAATGAAAAACTGTTTTTT. This encodes CAFGVVATNEKLFF. The rearrangement links TRBV30 to TRBJ1-4; D not certain. Germline V lookup: CDR1 GTSNPN, CDR2 SVGIG (reference sequence). The CDR3 has 14 residues. The V and J ends lost 7 bases and 2 bases respectively, with 14 bases between them.

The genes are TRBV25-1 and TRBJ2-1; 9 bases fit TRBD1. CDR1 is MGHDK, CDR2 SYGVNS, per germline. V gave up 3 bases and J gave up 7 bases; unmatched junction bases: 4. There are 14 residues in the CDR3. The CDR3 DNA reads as TGTGCCAGCAGTGACCTACAGGGGGCAAATGAGCAGTTCTTC. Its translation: CASSDLQGANEQFF.

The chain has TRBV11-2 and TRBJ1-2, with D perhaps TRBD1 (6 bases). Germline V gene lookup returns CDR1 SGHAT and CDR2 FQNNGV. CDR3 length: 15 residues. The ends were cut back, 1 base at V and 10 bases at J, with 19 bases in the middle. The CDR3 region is CASSLGGRDEDVYTF. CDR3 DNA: TGTGCCAGCAGCTTAGGGGGGCGGGACGAGGATGTCTACACCTTC.

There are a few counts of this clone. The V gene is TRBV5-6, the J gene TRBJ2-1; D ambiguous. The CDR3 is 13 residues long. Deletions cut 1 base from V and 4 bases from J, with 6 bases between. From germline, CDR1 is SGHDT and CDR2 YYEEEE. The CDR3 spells CASSLLLYNEQFF. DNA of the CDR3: TGTGCCAGCAGCTTGCTCCTATACAATGAGCAGTTCTTC.

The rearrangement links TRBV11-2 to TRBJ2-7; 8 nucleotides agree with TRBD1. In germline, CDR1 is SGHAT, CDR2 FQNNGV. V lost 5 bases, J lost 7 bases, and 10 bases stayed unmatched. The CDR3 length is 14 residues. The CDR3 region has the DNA TGTGCCAGCAGCCCCCTTCAGGGGGCGGCGGAGCAGTACTTC. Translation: CASSPLQGAAEQYF.

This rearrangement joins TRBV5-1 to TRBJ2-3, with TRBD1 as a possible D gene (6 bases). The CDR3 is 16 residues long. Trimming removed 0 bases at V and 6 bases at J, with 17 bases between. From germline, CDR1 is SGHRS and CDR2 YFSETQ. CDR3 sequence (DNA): TGCGCCAGCAGCTTGGGGGCAGGGGCCCAGTTGGATACGCAGTATTTT. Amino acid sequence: CASSLGAGAQLDTQYF.

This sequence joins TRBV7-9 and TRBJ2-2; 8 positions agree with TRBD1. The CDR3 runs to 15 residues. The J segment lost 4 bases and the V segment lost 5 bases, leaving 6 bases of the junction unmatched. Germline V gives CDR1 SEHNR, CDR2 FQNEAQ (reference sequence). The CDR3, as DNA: TGTGCCAGCAGCAGAACCGGGACAGGCACCGGGGAGCTGTTTTTT. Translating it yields CASSRTGTGTGELFF. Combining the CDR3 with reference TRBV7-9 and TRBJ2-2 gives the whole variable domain DTGVSQNPRHKITKRGQNVTFRCDPISEHNRLYWYRQTLGQGPEFLTYFQNEAQLEKSRLLSDRFSAERPKGSFSTLEIQRTEQGDSAMYLCASSRTGTGTGELFFGEGSRLTVL.

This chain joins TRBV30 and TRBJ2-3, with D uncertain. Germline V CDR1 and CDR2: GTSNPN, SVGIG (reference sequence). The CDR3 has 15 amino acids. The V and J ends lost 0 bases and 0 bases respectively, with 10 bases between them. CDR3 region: CAWSVTRRSTDTQYF. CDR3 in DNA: TGTGCCTGGAGTGTGACGAGACGTAGCACAGATACGCAGTATTTT.

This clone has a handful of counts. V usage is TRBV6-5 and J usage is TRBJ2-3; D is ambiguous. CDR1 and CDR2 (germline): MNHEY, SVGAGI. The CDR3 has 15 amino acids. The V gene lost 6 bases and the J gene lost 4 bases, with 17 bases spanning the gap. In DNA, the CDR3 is TGTGCCAGCAGCATCAATAGCCTATTATCAGATACGCAGTATTTT. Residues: CASSINSLLSDTQYF.

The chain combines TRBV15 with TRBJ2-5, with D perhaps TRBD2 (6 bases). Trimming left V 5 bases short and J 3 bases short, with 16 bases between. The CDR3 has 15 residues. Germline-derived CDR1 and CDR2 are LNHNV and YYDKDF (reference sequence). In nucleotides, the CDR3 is TGTGCCACCAGCTCGACCCGGCGGAGGGAAGAGACCCAGTACTTC. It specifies CATSSTRRREETQYF.

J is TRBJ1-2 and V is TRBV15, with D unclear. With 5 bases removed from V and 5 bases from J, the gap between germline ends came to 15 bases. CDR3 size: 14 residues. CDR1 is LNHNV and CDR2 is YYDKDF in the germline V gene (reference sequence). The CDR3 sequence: CATSRRSLWYGYTF. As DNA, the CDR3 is TGTGCCACCAGCCGTCGTTCCCTTTGGTATGGCTACACCTTC.

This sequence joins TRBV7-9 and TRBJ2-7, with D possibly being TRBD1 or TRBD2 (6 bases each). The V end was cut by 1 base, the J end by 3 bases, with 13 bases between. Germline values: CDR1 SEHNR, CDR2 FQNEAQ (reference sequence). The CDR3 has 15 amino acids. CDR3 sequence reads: CASSLGDRRDYEQYF. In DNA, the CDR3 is TGTGCCAGCAGCTTAGGTGACAGGCGGGACTACGAGCAGTACTTC.

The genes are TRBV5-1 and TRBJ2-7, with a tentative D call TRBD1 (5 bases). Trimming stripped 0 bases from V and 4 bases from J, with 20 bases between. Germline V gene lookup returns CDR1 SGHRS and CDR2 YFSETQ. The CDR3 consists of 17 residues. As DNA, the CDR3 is TGCGCCAGCAGCTTGGACGTACAGGCAACGGGTCTTTACGAGCAGTACTTC. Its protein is CASSLDVQATGLYEQYF.

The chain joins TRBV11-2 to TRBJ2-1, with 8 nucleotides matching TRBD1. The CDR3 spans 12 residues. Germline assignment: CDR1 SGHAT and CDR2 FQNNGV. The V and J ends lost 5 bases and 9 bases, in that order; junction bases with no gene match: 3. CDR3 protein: CASSVDRGEQFF. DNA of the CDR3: TGTGCCAGCAGCGTCGACAGGGGTGAGCAGTTCTTC.

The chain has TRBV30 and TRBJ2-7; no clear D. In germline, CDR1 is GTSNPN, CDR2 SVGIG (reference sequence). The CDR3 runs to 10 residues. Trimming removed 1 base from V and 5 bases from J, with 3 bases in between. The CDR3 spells CAWSENEQYF. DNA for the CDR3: TGTGCCTGGAGTGAAAACGAGCAGTACTTC.

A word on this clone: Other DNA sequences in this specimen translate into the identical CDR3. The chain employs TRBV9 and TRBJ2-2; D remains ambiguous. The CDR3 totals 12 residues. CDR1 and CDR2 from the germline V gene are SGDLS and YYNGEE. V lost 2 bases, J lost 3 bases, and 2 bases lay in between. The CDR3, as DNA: TGTGCCAGCAGCGTCGACACCGGGGAGCTGTTTTTT. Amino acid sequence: CASSVDTGELFF.